Below, 16 T cell receptor beta chains from the same sample are listed, as sequenced in a study of shared clonotypes between healthy human individuals. Only in-frame clones appear in the TCRdb table, and some are missing; sequencing was by immunoSEQ multiplex PCR. Of around 530,000 clones listed, about 80% are singletons. The sequencing input was PBMCs. Receptors originate from a woman aged 40 to 49 in good health. Some clones in this sample may be carry-over from other donors' samples.

The chain recombines TRBV28 with TRBJ1-1, with 7 nucleotides matching TRBD1. With V trimmed by 6 bases and J by 3 bases, 10 bases remained unmatched. Germline CDR1 reads MDHEN; CDR2 reads SYDVKM. The length of the CDR3 is 15 residues. The CDR3 DNA reads TGTGCCAGCAGAACAGGGGTGGCGGGCGACACTGAAGCTTTCTTT. This codes for CASRTGVAGDTEAFF.

To note about this clone: This same CDR3 is encoded by further DNA sequences in the sample. This chain joins TRBV5-6 and TRBJ2-7, with D perhaps matching TRBD1 (6 bases). The CDR3 length is 13 residues. Germline V gene lookup returns CDR1 SGHDT and CDR2 YYEEEE. V lost 4 bases, J lost 4 bases, and 12 bases lay in between. CDR3 region: CASSPKTGYEQYF. CDR3 in DNA: TGTGCCAGCAGCCCCAAGACAGGATACGAGCAGTACTTC.

The rearrangement uses TRBV7-8 and TRBJ2-2, with 8 bases fitting TRBD2. The CDR3 is 15 amino acids. The germline gives CDR1 SGHVS, CDR2 FQNEAQ. J gave up 2 bases and V 8 bases, and 7 bases lay outside the gene matches. DNA of the CDR3: TGTGCCAGCCCAAAATTAGCGGGAAACACCGGGGAGCTGTTTTTT. This codes for CASPKLAGNTGELFF.

The table lists this clone with a few counts. The genes are TRBV15 and TRBJ2-7; D is possibly TRBD1 or TRBD2 (6 bases each). The germline V gene encodes CDR1 LNHNV and CDR2 YYDKDF (reference sequence). The CDR3 extends over 13 amino acids. Trimming stripped 0 bases from V and 5 bases from J, with 8 bases between. The CDR3 here is CATSRERGDEQYF. Written as DNA, the CDR3 is TGTGCCACCAGCAGAGAGAGGGGGGACGAGCAGTACTTC.

Regarding this clone: This likely stems from a read error, as it lies one base from a far larger clone. The chain links TRBV7-6 to TRBJ2-1; D possibly matches TRBD1 or TRBD2 (5 bases each). The V end lost 5 bases, the J end lost 5 bases, and 13 bases lay between the germline ends. The germline V gene has CDR1 SGHVS and CDR2 FNYEAQ. The CDR3 contains 14 residues. The CDR3 sequence is CASSVWGSDNEQFF. CDR3 DNA sequence: TGTGCCAGCAGCGTGTGGGGGAGTGACAATGAGCAGTTCTTC.

CDR3 nucleotides: TGTGCCAGCAGATCTCCGACAGGGGTAGATCAGCCCCAGCATTTT. Its translation: CASRSPTGVDQPQHF. V usage is TRBV28 and J usage is TRBJ1-5; 8 bases fit TRBD1. Germline V CDR1 and CDR2: MDHEN, SYDVKM. This CDR3 is built from 15 residues. The trim removed 6 bases at V and 5 bases at J, leaving 9 bases unmatched.

The V call is TRBV6-1, the J call TRBJ2-4; D gene uncertain. Trimming took 4 bases from V and 0 from J, leaving 10 bases between them. This CDR3 is built from 15 residues. Germline V lookup: CDR1 MNHNS, CDR2 SASEGT. CDR3 bases: TGTGCCAGCAGTGCTGGCAGTTTAGCCAAAAACATTCAGTACTTC. Residues: CASSAGSLAKNIQYF.

The gene calls are TRBV27 and TRBJ1-5; 8 bases are shared with TRBD1. CDR1 and CDR2 (germline): MNHEY, SMNVEV (reference sequence). Trimming removed 5 bases from V and 0 bases from J; junction bases left unmatched: 6. The CDR3 consists of 16 residues. This chain's CDR3 is CASSPGQGGSNQPQHF. The DNA for the CDR3 is TGTGCCAGCAGTCCAGGACAGGGTGGTAGCAATCAGCCCCAGCATTTT.

In its sample, this clone is large. Other nucleotide sequences in the sample specify the same CDR3. The J gene is TRBJ2-7, the V gene TRBV15, with D unclear. V was cut by 0 bases and J by 5 bases, with 5 bases left in between. From germline, CDR1 is LNHNV and CDR2 YYDKDF (reference sequence). This CDR3 has 12 amino acids. The CDR3 nucleotides read TGTGCCACCAGCAGAGATGAGGACGAGCAGTACTTC. Its protein product is CATSRDEDEQYF. Full variable domain (outside the CDR3, taken from reference TRBV15 and TRBJ2-7): DAMVIQNPRYQVTQFGKPVTLSCSQTLNHNVMYWYQQKSSQAPKLLFHYYDKDFNNEADTPDNFQSRRPNTSFCFLDIRSPGLGDTAMYLCATSRDEDEQYFGPGTRLTVT.

V is TRBV29-1 and J is TRBJ2-1, with D unresolved. Germline CDR1 SQVTM, CDR2 ANQGSEA. The ends were cut back, 6 bases at V and 8 bases at J, with 17 bases in the middle. The CDR3 loop spans 13 amino acids. The CDR3 loop reads CSVALYRIDEQFF. The CDR3, as DNA: TGCAGCGTGGCACTTTACCGTATCGATGAGCAGTTCTTC.

The rearrangement joins TRBV2 to TRBJ2-6; tentative D call: TRBD1 (6 bases). V was shortened by 6 bases and J by 0 bases, with 12 bases between the two germline ends. CDR1 and CDR2 from the germline V gene are SNHLY and FYNNEI. The CDR3 runs 16 residues. The CDR3 DNA is TGTGCCAGCAGGGCCACAGGGAACTCTGGGGCCAACGTCCTGACTTTC. Translating gives CASRATGNSGANVLTF.

The genes are TRBV5-1 and TRBJ1-1; D perhaps matches TRBD1 (5 bases). The germline gives CDR1 SGHRS, CDR2 YFSETQ. With 4 bases removed from V and 0 bases from J, the gap between germline ends came to 13 bases. The CDR3 is 15 amino acids. The CDR3 DNA is TGCGCCAGCAGCCTACCCGGGACGGTGAACACTGAAGCTTTCTTT. Its translation: CASSLPGTVNTEAFF.

Comments on this clone: Other DNA sequences within the sample encode an identical CDR3. The rearrangement links TRBV7-3 to TRBJ1-1; unclear D gene. V gave up 1 base and J gave up 1 base, with 7 bases separating them. CDR1 is SGHTA and CDR2 is FQGTGA in the germline V gene. The CDR3 is 14 amino acids. The CDR3 is CASSLSSGNTEAFF. DNA for the CDR3: TGTGCCAGCAGCTTAAGCTCAGGGAACACTGAAGCTTTCTTT.

The chain joins TRBV29-1 to TRBJ2-1, with D tentatively TRBD1 (5 bases). With 4 bases removed from V and 7 bases from J, the gap between germline ends came to 17 bases. Germline values: CDR1 SQVTM, CDR2 ANQGSEA. This CDR3 comprises 14 residues. CDR3 in DNA: TGCAGCGTTGCCGCTAGGGATGGGGCTAATGAGCAGTTCTTC. It encodes CSVAARDGANEQFF.

J is TRBJ2-2 and V is TRBV19, with TRBD1 matching over 7 bases. Per the germline V gene, CDR1 is LNHDA and CDR2 is SQIVND (reference sequence). The CDR3 length is 14 residues. Trimming cost V 10 bases and J 2 bases; bases outside gene matches: 7. As DNA, the CDR3 is TGTGCCACCTCAGACAGGGTTAACACCGGGGAGCTGTTTTTT. Its protein product is CATSDRVNTGELFF.

The rearrangement joins TRBV15 to TRBJ2-7, with TRBD1 matching 11 bases. The CDR3 sequence is 14 residues long. V trimming: 3 bases; J trimming: 6 bases; junction bases outside the gene matches: 4. The germline V gene has CDR1 LNHNV and CDR2 YYDKDF (reference sequence). Here the CDR3 DNA reads TGTGCCACCAGCAGGGCCGGGACAGGGGGCGAGCAGTACTTC. It encodes CATSRAGTGGEQYF.